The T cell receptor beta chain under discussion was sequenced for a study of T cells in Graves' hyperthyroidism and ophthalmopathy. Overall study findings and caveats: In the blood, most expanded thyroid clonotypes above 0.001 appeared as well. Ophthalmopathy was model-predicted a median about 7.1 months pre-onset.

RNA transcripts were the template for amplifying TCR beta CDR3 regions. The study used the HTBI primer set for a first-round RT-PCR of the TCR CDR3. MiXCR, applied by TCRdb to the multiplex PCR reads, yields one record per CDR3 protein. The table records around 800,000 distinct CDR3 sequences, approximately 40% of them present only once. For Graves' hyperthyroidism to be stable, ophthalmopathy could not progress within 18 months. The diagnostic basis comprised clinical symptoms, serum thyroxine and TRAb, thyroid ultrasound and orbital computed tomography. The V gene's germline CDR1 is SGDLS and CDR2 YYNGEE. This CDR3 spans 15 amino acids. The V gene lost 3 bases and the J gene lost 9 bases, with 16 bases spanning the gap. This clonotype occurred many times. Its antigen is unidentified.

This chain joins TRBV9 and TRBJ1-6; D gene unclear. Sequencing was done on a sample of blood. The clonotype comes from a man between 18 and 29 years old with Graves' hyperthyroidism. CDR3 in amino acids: CASSALDLSASPLHF. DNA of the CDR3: TGTGCCAGCAGCGCCCTGGACCTCTCAGCTTCACCCCTCCACTTT.